This T cell receptor beta chain was identified during a study of PD-1 blockade in classical Hodgkin lymphoma. Study conclusions and caveats: Significantly greater TCR diversity emerged by C4D1 in CD4+ cells but not CD8+ cells. Patients excluded were those beginning nivolumab under 1 year after ASCT.

The repertoire was sequenced with immunoSEQ multiplex PCR; TCRdb's copy has only in-frame clones and lacks some. The table shows roughly 14,000 clones, with just over 85% occurring only once. No patient escaped relapse after autologous stem cell transplantation, and brentuximab vedotin exposure varied. Germline CDR1 reads SQVTM; CDR2 reads ANQGSEA. The V and J ends lost 5 bases and 4 bases respectively, with 17 bases between them. The CDR3 is made up of 14 amino acids. Concerning this clone: Its antigen is as yet unknown.

This chain connects TRBV29-1 to TRBJ2-5; possible D gene TRBD1, 6 bases. Sequencing was performed on peripheral blood mononuclear cells (PBMCs), taken at baseline. This receptor was taken from a human donor with classical Hodgkin lymphoma. CDR3 amino acids: CSVQGQLRRETQYF. CDR3 DNA sequence: TGCAGCGTTCAAGGACAGCTCCGAAGAGAGACCCAGTACTTC.